One sample yielded the 8 T cell receptor beta chains listed below, sequenced in a study of sequential checkpoint blockade in melanoma. Treatment given: randomized to nivolumab then ipilimumab (arm A) or the reverse (arm B). Produced via immunoSEQ multiplex PCR; TCRdb's table is partial and in-frame only. The table records over 10,000 clones, approximately 62% of them present only once. The sample consisted of CD8+ T cells sorted from blood (inferred from file names), taken from a patient given nivolumab and ipilimumab in sequence. These receptors were collected from a human donor with melanoma.

The V gene is TRBV28, the J gene TRBJ2-3, with 9 bases identical to TRBD2. V lost 5 bases, J lost 1 base, and 7 bases stayed unmatched. The CDR3 is made up of 16 amino acids. Germline CDR1 MDHEN, CDR2 SYDVKM. CDR3 bases: TGTGCCAGCAGTCCAAGACTAGCGGTAGGCACAGATACGCAGTATTTT. Protein product: CASSPRLAVGTDTQYF. The full variable domain, completed using reference TRBV28 and TRBJ2-3, is DVKVTQSSRYLVKRTGEKVFLECVQDMDHENMFWYRQDPGLGLRLIYFSYDVKMKEKGDIPEGYSVSREKKERFSLILESASTNQTSMYLCASSPRLAVGTDTQYFGPGTRLTVL.

This chain joins TRBV7-6 and TRBJ1-6; D gene uncertain. The CDR3 extends over 14 amino acids. Trimming shortened V by 5 bases and J by 0 bases, and 5 bases separated the two germline ends. Germline CDR1 and CDR2: SGHVS and FNYEAQ. CDR3 loop: CASSLSSYNSPLHF. The CDR3 bases are TGTGCCAGCAGCCTTAGCTCCTATAATTCACCCCTCCACTTT.

The gene calls are TRBV10-1 and TRBJ2-7, with TRBD2 matching over 9 bases. Germline V lookup: CDR1 WNHNN, CDR2 SYGVQD (reference sequence). The CDR3 runs to 15 residues. Losses at the gene ends were 1 base for V and 2 bases for J; bases not matched to a gene: 3. The CDR3, as DNA: TGCGCCAGCAGTGAGTTGCTAGCGGGACCCTACGAGCAGTACTTC. This translates into CASSELLAGPYEQYF.

The rearrangement links TRBV4-1 to TRBJ2-5, with 7 bases identical to TRBD2. The J call may not be correct, given that the DNA end is closer to TRBJ2-7. Germline assignment: CDR1 MGHRA and CDR2 YSYEKL. CDR3 length: 17 amino acids. The DNA for the CDR3 is TGCGCCAGCAGCCAAGATTCGTCCGGCGGGAGCTCCTACGAGCAGTACTTC. Residues: CASSQDSSGGSSYEQYF.

This chain connects TRBV6-1 to TRBJ1-2, with a possible D match to TRBD1 (5 bases). This CDR3 spans 15 amino acids. The V end was cut by 2 bases, the J end by 3 bases, with 13 bases between. Per the germline V gene, CDR1 is MNHNS and CDR2 is SASEGT. Written as DNA, the CDR3 is TGTGCCAGCAGTGAAACGGTTTGGGGGGACTATGGCTACACCTTC. Amino acid sequence: CASSETVWGDYGYTF.

The chain employs TRBV27 and TRBJ1-2, with 9 bases aligning to TRBD1. Germline V gene sequence: CDR1 MNHEY, CDR2 SMNVEV (reference sequence). The CDR3 runs to 14 residues. Losses at the gene ends were 2 bases for V and 8 bases for J; bases not matched to a gene: 6. This CDR3 is CASSLQGTGWGYTF. CDR3 nucleotides: TGTGCCAGCAGTTTACAGGGGACAGGGTGGGGCTACACCTTC.

The chain uses TRBV7-9 and TRBJ2-1; D unclear. The CDR3 runs 14 residues. Germline CDR1 reads SEHNR; CDR2 reads FQNEAQ (reference sequence). Trimming removed 5 bases from V and 0 bases from J, with 8 bases in between. The CDR3 DNA is TGTGCCAGCAGCGTTCCTAGCTCCTACAATGAGCAGTTCTTC. Protein sequence: CASSVPSSYNEQFF.

The sample holds a few counts of this clone. The gene calls are TRBV21-1 and TRBJ2-3; no check of the table's D call, TRBD2, against the DNA was made. TRBV21-1 is noted as a pseudogene. This CDR3 is 20 amino acids long. CDR3 nucleotides: TGTGCCAGCTCTTTAAGGAGGGCGAACTATAGCGGGAGCCGGTTAGATACGCAGTATTTT. It translates to CASSLRRANYSGSRLDTQYF.